The 2 T cell receptor beta chains given below trace back to one sample, sequenced in a study of cytomegalovirus exposure and HLA in healthy donors. In the PCR, 60 Vbeta and 13 Jbeta primers were used. Repertoires were generated with immunoSEQ multiplex PCR, while TCRdb's copy carries only in-frame clones and drops some. This table lists fewer than 250,000 clones. Specimen: PBMCs. The source is a woman in her thirties in good health and CMV-seropositive.

The chain couples TRBV10-3 to TRBJ2-2, with D possibly TRBD1 on 6 matching bases. The CDR3 is made up of 13 amino acids. Trimming cost V 4 bases and J 4 bases, with 7 bases left between them. In germline, CDR1 is ENHRY, CDR2 SYGVKD. The CDR3: CAISGQVTGELFF. CDR3 DNA: TGTGCCATCAGTGGACAGGTCACCGGGGAGCTGTTTTTT.

Concerning this clone itself: Mismatch with germline at one junction end may stem from a read error. The CDR3: CASRGAYEQYF. In nucleotides, the CDR3 is TGTGCGAGCAGAGGAGCCTACGAGCAGTACTTC. The J gene is TRBJ2-7, the V gene TRBV6-1; no clear D. Per germline, CDR1 MNHNS and CDR2 SASEGT. The CDR3 runs to 11 residues.